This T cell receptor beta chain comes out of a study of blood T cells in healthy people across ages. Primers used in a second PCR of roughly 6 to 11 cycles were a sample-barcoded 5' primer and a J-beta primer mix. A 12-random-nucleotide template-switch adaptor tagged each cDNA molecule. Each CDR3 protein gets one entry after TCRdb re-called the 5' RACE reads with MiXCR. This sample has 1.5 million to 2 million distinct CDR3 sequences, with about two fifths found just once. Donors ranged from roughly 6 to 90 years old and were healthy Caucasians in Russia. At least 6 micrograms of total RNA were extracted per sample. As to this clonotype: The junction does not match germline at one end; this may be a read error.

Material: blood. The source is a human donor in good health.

The CDR3 is CAGSFRSSYNEQFF. CDR3 bases: TGTGCCGGCAGTTTTAGAAGCTCCTACAATGAGCAGTTCTTC. V gene TRBV7-2 combines with J gene TRBJ2-1; D not resolved. Germline CDR1 reads SGHTA; CDR2 reads FQGNSA. CDR3 length: 14 amino acids.